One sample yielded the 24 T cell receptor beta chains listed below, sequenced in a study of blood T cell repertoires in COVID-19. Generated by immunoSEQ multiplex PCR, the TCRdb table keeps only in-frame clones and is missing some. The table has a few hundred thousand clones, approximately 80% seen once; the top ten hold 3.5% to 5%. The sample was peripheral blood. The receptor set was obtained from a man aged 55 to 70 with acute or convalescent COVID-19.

For the CDR3, the DNA is TGTGCCAGCAGCGTAACACTAGCGGGAAGGGGGAGCACAGATACGCAGTATTTT. The encoded protein is CASSVTLAGRGSTDTQYF. V gene TRBV9 combines with J gene TRBJ2-3; 10 nucleotides line up with TRBD2. This CDR3 comprises 18 residues. The germline gives CDR1 SGDLS, CDR2 YYNGEE. The ends lost 1 base at V and 0 bases at J; junction bases unmatched: 8.

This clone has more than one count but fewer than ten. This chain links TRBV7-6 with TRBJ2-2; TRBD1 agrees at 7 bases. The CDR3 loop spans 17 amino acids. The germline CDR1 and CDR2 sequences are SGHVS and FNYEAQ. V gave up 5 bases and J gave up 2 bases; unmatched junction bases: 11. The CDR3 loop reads CASSTAPDRVNTGELFF. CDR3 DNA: TGTGCCAGCAGCACAGCCCCCGACAGGGTAAACACCGGGGAGCTGTTTTTT. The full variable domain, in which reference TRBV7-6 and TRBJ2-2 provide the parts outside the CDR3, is GAGVSQSPRYKVTKRGQDVALRCDPISGHVSLYWYRQALGQGPEFLTYFNYEAQQDKSGLPNDRFSAERPEGSISTLTIQRTEQRDSAMYRCASSTAPDRVNTGELFFGEGSRLTVL.

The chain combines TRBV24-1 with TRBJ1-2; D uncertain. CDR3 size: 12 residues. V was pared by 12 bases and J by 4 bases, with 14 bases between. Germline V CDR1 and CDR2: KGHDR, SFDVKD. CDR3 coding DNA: TGTGCCGCCTCAAATGTCGGCTATGGCTACACCTTC. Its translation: CAASNVGYGYTF.

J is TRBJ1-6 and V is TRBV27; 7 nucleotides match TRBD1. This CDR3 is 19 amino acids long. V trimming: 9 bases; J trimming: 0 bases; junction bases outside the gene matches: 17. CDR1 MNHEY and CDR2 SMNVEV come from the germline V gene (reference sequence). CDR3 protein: CARHDRVPLLSSYNSPLHF. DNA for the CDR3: TGTGCCAGACACGACAGGGTACCCCTCCTCAGCTCCTATAATTCACCCCTCCACTTT.

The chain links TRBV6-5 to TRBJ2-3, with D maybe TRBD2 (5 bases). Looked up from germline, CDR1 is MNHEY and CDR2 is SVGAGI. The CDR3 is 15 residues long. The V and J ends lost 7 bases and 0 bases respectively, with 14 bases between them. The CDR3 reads CASTQSGDSTDTQYF. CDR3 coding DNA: TGTGCCAGCACCCAAAGCGGAGACAGCACAGATACGCAGTATTTT.

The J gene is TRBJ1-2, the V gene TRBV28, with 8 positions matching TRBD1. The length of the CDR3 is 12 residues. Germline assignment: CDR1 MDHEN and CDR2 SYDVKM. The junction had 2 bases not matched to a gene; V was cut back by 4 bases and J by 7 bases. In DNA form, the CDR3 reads TGTGCCAGCAGTTCCAGGGGGCTTGGCTACACCTTC. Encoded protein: CASSSRGLGYTF.

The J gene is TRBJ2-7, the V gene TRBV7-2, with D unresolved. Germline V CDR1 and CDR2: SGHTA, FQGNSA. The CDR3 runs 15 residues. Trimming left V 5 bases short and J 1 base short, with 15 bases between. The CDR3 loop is CASSPLGTQSYEQYF. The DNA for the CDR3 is TGTGCCAGCAGCCCGCTGGGCACACAGTCCTACGAGCAGTACTTC.

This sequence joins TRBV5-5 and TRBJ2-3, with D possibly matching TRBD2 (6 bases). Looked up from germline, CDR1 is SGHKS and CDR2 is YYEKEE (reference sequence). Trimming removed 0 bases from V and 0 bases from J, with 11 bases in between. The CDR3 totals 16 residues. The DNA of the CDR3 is TGTGCCAGCAGCTTGGGCCCTCTAGCGAGCACAGATACGCAGTATTTT. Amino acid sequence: CASSLGPLASTDTQYF.

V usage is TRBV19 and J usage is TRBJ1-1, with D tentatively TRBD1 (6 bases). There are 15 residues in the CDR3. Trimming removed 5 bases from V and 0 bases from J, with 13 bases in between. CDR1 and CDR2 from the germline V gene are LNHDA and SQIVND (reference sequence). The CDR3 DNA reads TGTGCCAGTAGTGCGAGGACAGTTATGAACACTGAAGCTTTCTTT. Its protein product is CASSARTVMNTEAFF.

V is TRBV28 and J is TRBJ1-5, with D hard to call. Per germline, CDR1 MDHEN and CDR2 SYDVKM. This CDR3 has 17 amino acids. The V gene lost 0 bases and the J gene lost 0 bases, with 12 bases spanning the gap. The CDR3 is CASSLWATRSSNQPQHF. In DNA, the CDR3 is TGTGCCAGCAGTTTATGGGCCACCCGGAGTAGCAATCAGCCCCAGCATTTT.

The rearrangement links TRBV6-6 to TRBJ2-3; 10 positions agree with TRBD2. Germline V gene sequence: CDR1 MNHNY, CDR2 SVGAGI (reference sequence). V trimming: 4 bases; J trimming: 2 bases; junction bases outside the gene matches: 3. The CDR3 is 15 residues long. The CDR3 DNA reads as TGTGCCAGCAGTTTAGCGGGGGGCCTCACAGATACGCAGTATTTT. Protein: CASSLAGGLTDTQYF.

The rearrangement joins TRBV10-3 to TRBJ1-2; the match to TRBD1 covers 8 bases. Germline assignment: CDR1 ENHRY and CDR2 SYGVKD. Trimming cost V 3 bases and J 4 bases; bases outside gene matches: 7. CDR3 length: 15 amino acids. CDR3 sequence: CAISEAPTGVYGYTF. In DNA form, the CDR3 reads TGTGCCATCAGTGAAGCCCCGACAGGGGTCTATGGCTACACCTTC.

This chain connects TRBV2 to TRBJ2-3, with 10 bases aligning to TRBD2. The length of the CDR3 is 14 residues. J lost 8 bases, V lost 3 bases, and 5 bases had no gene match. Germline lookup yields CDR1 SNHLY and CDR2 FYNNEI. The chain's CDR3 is CASSDSGGGVTQYF. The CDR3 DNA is TGTGCCAGCAGTGACAGCGGGGGGGGTGTTACGCAGTATTTT.

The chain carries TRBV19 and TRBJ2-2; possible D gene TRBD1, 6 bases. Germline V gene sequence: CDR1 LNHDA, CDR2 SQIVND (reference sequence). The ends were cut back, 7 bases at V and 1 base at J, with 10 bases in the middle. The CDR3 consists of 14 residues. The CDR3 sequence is CASTHRVNTGELFF. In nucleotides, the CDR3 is TGTGCCAGTACACACAGGGTGAACACCGGGGAGCTGTTTTTT.

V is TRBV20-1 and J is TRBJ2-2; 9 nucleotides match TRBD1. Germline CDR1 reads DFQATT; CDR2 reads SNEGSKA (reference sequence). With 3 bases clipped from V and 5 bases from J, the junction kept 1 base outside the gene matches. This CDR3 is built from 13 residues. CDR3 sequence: CSASGTGTGELFF. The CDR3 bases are TGCAGTGCTAGTGGGACAGGGACCGGGGAGCTGTTTTTT.

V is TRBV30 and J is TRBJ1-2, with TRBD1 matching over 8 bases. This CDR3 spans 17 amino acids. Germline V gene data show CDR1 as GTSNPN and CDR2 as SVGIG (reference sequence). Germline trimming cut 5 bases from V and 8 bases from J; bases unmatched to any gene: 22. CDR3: CAWGPLGQGSSAGGYTF. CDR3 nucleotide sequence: TGTGCCTGGGGACCCCTCGGACAGGGATCGTCGGCTGGAGGCTACACCTTC.

DNA for the CDR3: TGTGCCAGCAGCGTACAAAAGGACACGCCAAACTACGAGCAGTACTTC. It specifies CASSVQKDTPNYEQYF. The chain recombines TRBV9 with TRBJ2-7; a possible D gene is TRBD1 (5 bases). Germline V gene lookup returns CDR1 SGDLS and CDR2 YYNGEE. The CDR3 has 16 residues. Trimming took off 1 base at V and 3 bases at J, with 17 bases between the two ends. The complete variable domain, with remaining parts taken from reference TRBV9 and TRBJ2-7, reads DSGVTQTPKHLITATGQRVTLRCSPRSGDLSVYWYQQSLDQGLQFLIQYYNGEERAKGNILERFSAQQFPDLHSELNLSSLELGDSALYFCASSVQKDTPNYEQYFGPGTRLTVT.

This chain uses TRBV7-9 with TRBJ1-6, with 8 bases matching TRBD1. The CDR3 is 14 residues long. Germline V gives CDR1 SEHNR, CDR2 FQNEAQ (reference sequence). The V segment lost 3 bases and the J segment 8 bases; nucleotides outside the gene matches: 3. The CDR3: CASSFGTGDSPLHF. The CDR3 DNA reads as TGTGCCAGCAGCTTTGGGACAGGCGATTCACCCCTCCACTTT.

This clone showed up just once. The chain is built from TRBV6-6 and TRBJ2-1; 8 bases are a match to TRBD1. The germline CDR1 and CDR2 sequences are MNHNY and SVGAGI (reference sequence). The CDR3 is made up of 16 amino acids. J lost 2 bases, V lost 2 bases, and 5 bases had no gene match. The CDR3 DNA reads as TGTGCCAGCAGTTACCGTCCGGGACAGGCCTACAATGAGCAGTTCTTC. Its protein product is CASSYRPGQAYNEQFF.

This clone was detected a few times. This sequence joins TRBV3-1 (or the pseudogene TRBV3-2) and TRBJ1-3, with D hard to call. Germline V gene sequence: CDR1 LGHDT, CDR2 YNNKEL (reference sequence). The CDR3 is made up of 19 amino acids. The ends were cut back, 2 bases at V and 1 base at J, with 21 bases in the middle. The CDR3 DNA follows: TGTGCCAGCAGCCAATTTAAATTCTCCCACGGGGAGTCTGGAAACACCATATATTTT. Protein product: CASSQFKFSHGESGNTIYF.

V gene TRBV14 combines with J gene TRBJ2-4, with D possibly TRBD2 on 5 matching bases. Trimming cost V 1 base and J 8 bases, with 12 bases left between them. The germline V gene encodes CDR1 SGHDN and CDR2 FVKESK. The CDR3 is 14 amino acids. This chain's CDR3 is CASSQGAWGDIQYF. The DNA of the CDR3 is TGTGCCAGCAGCCAAGGCGCATGGGGAGACATTCAGTACTTC.

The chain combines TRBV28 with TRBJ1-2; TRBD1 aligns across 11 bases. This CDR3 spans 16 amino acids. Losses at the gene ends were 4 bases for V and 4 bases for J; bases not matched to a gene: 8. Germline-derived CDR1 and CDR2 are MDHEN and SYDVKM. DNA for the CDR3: TGTGCCAGCAGTTCCTGGACAGGGGGCATAAGCTATGGCTACACCTTC. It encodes CASSSWTGGISYGYTF.

This chain's CDR3 is CASSVDQRRHNEQFF. CDR3 sequence (DNA): TGTGCCAGCAGCGTAGACCAGCGGAGACACAATGAGCAGTTCTTC. V usage is TRBV9 and J usage is TRBJ2-1, with D perhaps matching TRBD2 (5 bases). Per germline, CDR1 SGDLS and CDR2 YYNGEE. This CDR3 contains 15 residues. Trimming pared 0 bases from V and 5 bases from J, leaving 12 bases between. The entire variable domain, with the rest obtained from reference TRBV9 and TRBJ2-1, is as follows: DSGVTQTPKHLITATGQRVTLRCSPRSGDLSVYWYQQSLDQGLQFLIQYYNGEERAKGNILERFSAQQFPDLHSELNLSSLELGDSALYFCASSVDQRRHNEQFFGPGTRLTVL.

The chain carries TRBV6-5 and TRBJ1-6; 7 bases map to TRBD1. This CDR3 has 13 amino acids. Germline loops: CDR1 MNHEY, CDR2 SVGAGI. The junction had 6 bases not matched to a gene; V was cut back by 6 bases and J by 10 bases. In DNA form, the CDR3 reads TGTGCCAGCAGGGACGACAGGGACTCACCCCTCCACTTT. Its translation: CASRDDRDSPLHF.